This TCR beta chain is from a study of response to subunit inactivated influenza vaccine. Study-wide results and limits: Authors suggested that a seasonal influenza vaccination recruits few new T cells each time.

From germline, CDR1 is MDHEN and CDR2 SYDVKM. V shed 2 bases and J shed 3 bases, with 14 bases lying between them. This CDR3 has 16 residues. Note on this clonotype: Its antigen is unidentified.

TCRdb reanalysed the RT-PCR reads using MiXCR and keeps one entry per CDR3 protein. The repertoire holds roughly 700,000 distinct CDR3 sequences, approximately 15% seen once, with roughly 6.4% in the top ten. The source is a man between 45 and 60 years old who received an inactivated influenza vaccine. The chain carries TRBV28 and TRBJ1-3; possible D gene TRBD1, 6 bases. Here the sequenced sample was PBMCs from blood, taken roughly 2 weeks before vaccination. The CDR3 spells CASSLAQDSLGNTIYF. The DNA of the CDR3 is TGTGCCAGCAGTTTAGCCCAGGACAGCCTTGGAAACACCATATATTTT.